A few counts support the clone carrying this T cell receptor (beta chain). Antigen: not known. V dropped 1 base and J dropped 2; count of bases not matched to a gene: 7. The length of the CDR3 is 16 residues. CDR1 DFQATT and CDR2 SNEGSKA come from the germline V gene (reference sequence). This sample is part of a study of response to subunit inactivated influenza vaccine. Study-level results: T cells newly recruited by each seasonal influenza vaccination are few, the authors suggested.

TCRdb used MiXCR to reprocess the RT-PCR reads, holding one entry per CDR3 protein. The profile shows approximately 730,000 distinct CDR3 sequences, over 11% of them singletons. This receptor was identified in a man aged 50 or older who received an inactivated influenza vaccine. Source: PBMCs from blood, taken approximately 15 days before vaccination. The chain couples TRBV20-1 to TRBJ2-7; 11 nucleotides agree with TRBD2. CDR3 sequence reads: CSARATSGGSPYEQYF. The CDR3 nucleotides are TGCAGTGCTAGAGCCACTAGCGGGGGCTCCCCCTACGAGCAGTACTTC.